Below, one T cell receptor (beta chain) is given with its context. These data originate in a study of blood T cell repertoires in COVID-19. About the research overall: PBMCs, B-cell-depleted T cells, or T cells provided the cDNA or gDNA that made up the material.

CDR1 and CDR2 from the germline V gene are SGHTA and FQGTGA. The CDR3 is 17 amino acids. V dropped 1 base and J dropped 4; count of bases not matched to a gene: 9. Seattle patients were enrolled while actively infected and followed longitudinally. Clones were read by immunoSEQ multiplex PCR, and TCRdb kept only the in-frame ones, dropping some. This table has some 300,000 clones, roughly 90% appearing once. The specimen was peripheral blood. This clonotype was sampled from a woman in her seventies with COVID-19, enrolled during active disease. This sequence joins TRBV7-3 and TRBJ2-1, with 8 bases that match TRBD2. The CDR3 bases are TGTGCCAGCAGCTTAAAATCTCTAGCGGGTGATTACAATGAGCAGTTCTTC. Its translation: CASSLKSLAGDYNEQFF. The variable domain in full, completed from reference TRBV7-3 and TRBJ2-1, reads GAGVSQTPSNKVTEKGKYVELRCDPISGHTALYWYRQSLGQGPEFLIYFQGTGAADDSGLPNDRFFAVRPEGSVSTLKIQRTERGDSAVYLCASSLKSLAGDYNEQFFGPGTRLTVL.